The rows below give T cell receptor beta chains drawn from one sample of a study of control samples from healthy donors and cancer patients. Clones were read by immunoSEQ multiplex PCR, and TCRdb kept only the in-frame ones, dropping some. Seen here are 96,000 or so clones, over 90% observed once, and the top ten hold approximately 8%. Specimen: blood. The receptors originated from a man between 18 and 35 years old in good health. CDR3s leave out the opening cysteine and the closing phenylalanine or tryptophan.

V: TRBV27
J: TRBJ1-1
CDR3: ASSAQEGVMNTEAF

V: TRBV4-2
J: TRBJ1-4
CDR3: ASSSPEGTGGDGGEKLF

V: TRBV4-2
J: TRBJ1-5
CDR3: ASSQVYRQGPDRYYSNQPQH

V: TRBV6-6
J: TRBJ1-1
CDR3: ASTETPRAF

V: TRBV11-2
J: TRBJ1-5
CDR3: ASSLATGTGGYSNQPQH

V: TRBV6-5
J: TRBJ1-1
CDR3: ASSIQILNTEAF

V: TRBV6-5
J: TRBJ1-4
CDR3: ASSARRLREKLF

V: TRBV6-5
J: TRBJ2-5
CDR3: ASSYGGFDQETQY

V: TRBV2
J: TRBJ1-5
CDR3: ASRKDSNQPQH

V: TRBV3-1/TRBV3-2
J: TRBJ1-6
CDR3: ASSPRQGLKYNSPLH

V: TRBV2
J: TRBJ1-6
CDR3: ASSDRAGSPLH

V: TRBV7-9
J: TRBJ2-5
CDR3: ASSVGSGLPETQY

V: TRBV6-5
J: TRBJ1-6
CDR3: ASRGYNSPLH

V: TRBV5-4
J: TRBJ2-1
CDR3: ASSQGGASYNEQF

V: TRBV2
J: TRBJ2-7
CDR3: ASSAGPPLSYEQY

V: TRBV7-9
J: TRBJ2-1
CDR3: ASSTPGGGNEQF

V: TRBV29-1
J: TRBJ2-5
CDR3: SVEPVQETQY

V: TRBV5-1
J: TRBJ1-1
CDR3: ASSSGVRTEAF

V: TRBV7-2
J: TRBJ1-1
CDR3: ASSFVTGVGTEAF

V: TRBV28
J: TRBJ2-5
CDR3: ASSLRDPTGTQY

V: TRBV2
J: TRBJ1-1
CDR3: ASSEDRGMNTEAF

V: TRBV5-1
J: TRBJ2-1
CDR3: ASSETGYSYNEQF